A single sample is the source of the 19 T cell receptor beta chains below, sequenced in a study of circulating tumor DNA in untreated peripheral T-cell lymphoma. The data were produced by immunoSEQ multiplex PCR, yet TCRdb's version contains in-frame clones alone and is incomplete. This table holds roughly 7,300 clones, around 76% found once. The specimen was tumor tissue. The receptors were sampled from a human donor with peripheral T-cell lymphoma.

For the CDR3, the DNA is TGTGCCAGCTCACCCGACCGGGTTTTTCTCGGCAATCAGCCCCAGCATTTT. Translation: CASSPDRVFLGNQPQHF. The genes are TRBV18 and TRBJ1-5, with D hard to call. Per germline, CDR1 KGHSH and CDR2 LQKENI. CDR3 size: 17 residues. Trimming cost V 3 bases and J 2 bases, with 17 bases left between them.

The CDR3 spells CASTTMGGRTDTQYF. CDR3 sequence (DNA): TGTGCCAGCACCACCATGGGGGGTCGCACAGATACGCAGTATTTT. The chain carries TRBV6-8 and TRBJ2-3, with D maybe TRBD2 (6 bases). V was pared by 7 bases and J by 1 base, with 15 bases between. CDR1 and CDR2 (germline): MNHGY, SAAAGT. This CDR3 region has 15 residues.

The chain employs TRBV18 and TRBJ2-7, with TRBD1 matching 8 bases. CDR3 length equals 13 residues. Germline CDR1 reads KGHSH; CDR2 reads LQKENI. The V segment lost 8 bases and the J segment 0 bases; nucleotides outside the gene matches: 3. CDR3 DNA: TGTGCCAGCCGACAGGGGTCCTCCTACGAGCAGTACTTC. Translating it yields CASRQGSSYEQYF.

This clone has only a few counts. The V and J genes are TRBV12-5 and TRBJ1-4; D might be TRBD1 (5 bases). This CDR3 is 16 amino acids long. The V and J ends lost 10 bases and 0 bases respectively, with 18 bases between them. Germline CDR1 LGHNT, CDR2 FRNRAP. CDR3 region: CAKAREGFATNEKLFF. The CDR3 DNA reads as TGTGCTAAGGCCCGGGAGGGGTTTGCAACTAATGAAAAACTGTTTTTT.

The V call is TRBV29-1, the J call TRBJ2-7; 9 bases fit TRBD1. The CDR3 has 16 residues. Germline CDR1 is SQVTM and CDR2 is ANQGSEA. V was clipped by 2 bases and J by 5 bases; unmatched bases: 13. CDR3 sequence (DNA): TGCAGCGTTGAAAGGTTTACAGGGGGCCTCGGGCACGAGCAGTACTTC. The encoded protein is CSVERFTGGLGHEQYF.

The chain employs TRBV25-1 and TRBJ1-5; 9 positions match TRBD1. Germline loops: CDR1 MGHDK, CDR2 SYGVNS. The ends lost 4 bases at V and 4 bases at J; junction bases unmatched: 5. The CDR3 has 15 amino acids. In DNA form, the CDR3 reads TGTGCCAGCAGTGTTGGGGGACAGGGAAATCAGCCCCAGCATTTT. Protein: CASSVGGQGNQPQHF. The full variable domain, its missing parts supplied by reference TRBV25-1 and TRBJ1-5, is EADIYQTPRYLVIGTGKKITLECSQTMGHDKMYWYQQDPGMELHLIHYSYGVNSTEKGDLSSESTVSRIRTEHFPLTLESARPSHTSQYLCASSVGGQGNQPQHFGDGTRLSIL.

V and J are TRBV18 and TRBJ2-1, with D perhaps matching TRBD1 (8 bases). CDR1 KGHSH and CDR2 LQKENI come from the germline V gene. This CDR3 contains 20 residues. V was clipped by 5 bases and J by 5 bases, with 31 bases between them. Here the CDR3 reads CASSSRQGTPASGLNNEQFF. The CDR3 DNA follows: TGTGCCAGCTCATCTCGACAGGGGACCCCAGCTAGCGGACTTAACAATGAGCAGTTCTTC.

The J gene is TRBJ2-3, the V gene TRBV27, with TRBD1 identical over 12 bases. Germline values: CDR1 MNHEY, CDR2 SMNVEV (reference sequence). The CDR3 spans 20 residues. J lost 3 bases, V lost 6 bases, and 19 bases had no gene match. CDR3 region: CASSPRDRGQFVGRTDTQYF. The CDR3 DNA follows: TGTGCCAGCAGCCCCCGGGACAGGGGGCAATTTGTCGGTAGGACAGATACGCAGTATTTT.

This chain uses TRBV6-8 with TRBJ1-2, with TRBD1 identical over 9 bases. The CDR3 contains 14 residues. CDR1 is MNHGY, CDR2 SAAAGT, per germline. The ends lost 6 bases at V and 4 bases at J; junction bases unmatched: 6. The CDR3 nucleotides read TGTGCCAGCAGCATGGGACAGGGCGTCTATGGCTACACCTTC. Amino acid sequence: CASSMGQGVYGYTF.

The chain recombines TRBV11-3 with TRBJ2-5; TRBD2 matches 15 bases. The germline V gene encodes CDR1 SGHNT and CDR2 YENEEA. The V gene end was trimmed by 5 bases and the J gene end by 1 base; junction bases not matched to a gene: 8. CDR3 length: 18 residues. CDR3 DNA sequence: TGTGCCAGCAGCCAAGGACTAGCGGGAGGGAATCGCCAAGAGACCCAGTACTTC. Amino acids: CASSQGLAGGNRQETQYF. Full variable domain (remainder filled in from reference TRBV11-3 and TRBJ2-5): EAGVVQSPRYKIIEKKQPVAFWCNPISGHNTLYWYLQNLGQGPELLIRYENEEAVDDSQLPKDRFSAERLKGVDSTLKIQPAELGDSAVYLCASSQGLAGGNRQETQYFGPGTRLLVL.

This sequence joins TRBV4-1 and TRBJ2-7; D possibly corresponds to TRBD1 (5 bases). Trimming left V 5 bases short and J 5 bases short, with 10 bases between. The germline V gene has CDR1 MGHRA and CDR2 YSYEKL. The CDR3 runs to 12 residues. The CDR3 DNA is TGCGCCAGCAGCTTAGCAGGGAACGAGCAGTACTTC. Protein: CASSLAGNEQYF.

CDR3 amino acids: CASRSATNEKLFF. The CDR3, as DNA: TGTGCCAGCCGGTCAGCAACTAATGAAAAACTGTTTTTT. V is TRBV28 and J is TRBJ1-4; D not certain. The germline V gene encodes CDR1 MDHEN and CDR2 SYDVKM. CDR3 size: 13 residues. Trimming stripped 8 bases from V and 0 bases from J, with 7 bases between. The entire variable domain, with the rest obtained from reference TRBV28 and TRBJ1-4, is as follows: DVKVTQSSRYLVKRTGEKVFLECVQDMDHENMFWYRQDPGLGLRLIYFSYDVKMKEKGDIPEGYSVSREKKERFSLILESASTNQTSMYLCASRSATNEKLFFGSGTQLSVL.

The CDR3 nucleotides read TGTGCCAGCTCACCAGGCAGGGGGAGAATCACTGAAGCTTTCTTT. Protein sequence: CASSPGRGRITEAFF. The chain uses TRBV18 and TRBJ1-1; 7 bases are a match to TRBD1. This CDR3 comprises 15 residues. J gave up 4 bases and V 2 bases, and 7 bases lay outside the gene matches. The germline V gene encodes CDR1 KGHSH and CDR2 LQKENI.

This chain uses TRBV7-2 with TRBJ2-5; D may correspond to TRBD1 or TRBD2 (5 bases each). The V gene's germline CDR1 is SGHTA and CDR2 FQGNSA. The V gene lost 6 bases and the J gene lost 5 bases, with 22 bases spanning the gap. There are 16 residues in the CDR3. CDR3 in DNA: TGTGCCAGCAGTGAGGGGCAGAACCAGAGAGGGGAGACCCAGTACTTC. It yields the protein CASSEGQNQRGETQYF.

V and J are TRBV25-1 and TRBJ2-3; TRBD1 matches at 7 bases. V shed 4 bases, J shed 4 bases, and the junction held 5 bases outside the gene matches. Germline V CDR1 and CDR2: MGHDK, SYGVNS. The CDR3 has 14 amino acids. The CDR3 bases are TGTGCCAGCAGTGCGACAGGGAACGCAGATACGCAGTATTTT. It codes for CASSATGNADTQYF.

This clone was counted only a few times. V is TRBV30 and J is TRBJ1-1, with 8 bases fitting TRBD1. The CDR3 spans 15 residues. Per the germline V gene, CDR1 is GTSNPN and CDR2 is SVGIG (reference sequence). V was pared by 2 bases and J by 1 base, with 6 bases of the junction left unmatched. CDR3 coding DNA: TGTGCCTGGAGTACGGCAGGGGGCGCGAACACTGAAGCTTTCTTT. Translation gives CAWSTAGGANTEAFF.

The chain links TRBV6-8 to TRBJ1-3, with 7 nucleotides matching TRBD1. Germline CDR1 reads MNHGY; CDR2 reads SAAAGT. The CDR3 spans 15 residues. The V gene end was trimmed by 6 bases and the J gene end by 3 bases; junction bases not matched to a gene: 8. The CDR3 loop reads CASSVRGFGGNTIYF. The CDR3 nucleotides read TGTGCCAGCAGCGTCAGGGGGTTCGGTGGAAACACCATATATTTT.

The chain is built from TRBV7-6 and TRBJ2-4; 10 positions agree with TRBD2. The CDR3 has 16 amino acids. V shed 5 bases, J shed 0 bases, and the junction held 4 bases outside the gene matches. In germline, CDR1 is SGHVS, CDR2 FNYEAQ. CDR3 sequence reads: CASSPLAGLAKNIQYF. The CDR3 DNA reads as TGTGCCAGCAGCCCACTAGCGGGGCTAGCCAAAAACATTCAGTACTTC.

The V call is TRBV30, the J call TRBJ1-1; perhaps TRBD1 as D (5 bases). Germline CDR1 and CDR2: GTSNPN and SVGIG (reference sequence). This CDR3 is 13 amino acids long. The V end was cut by 4 bases, the J end by 8 bases, with 17 bases between. CDR3 in DNA: TGTGCCTGGAATGGGGAGCGGGACCAAGAAGCTTTCTTT. It is translated as CAWNGERDQEAFF. Drawing the rest from reference TRBV30 and TRBJ1-1, the complete variable domain is SQTIHQWPATLVQPVGSPLSLECTVEGTSNPNLYWYRQAAGRGLQLLFYSVGIGQISSEVPQNLSASRPQDRQFILSSKKLLLSDSGFYLCAWNGERDQEAFFGQGTRLTVV.